This is a list of T cell receptor beta chains from one sample in a study of radiotherapy plus CTLA-4 blockade in lung cancer. The method was immunoSEQ multiplex PCR; TCRdb's version includes in-frame clones alone and lacks a portion of them. The sample has over 80,000 clones; around nine tenths are singletons. Sample: peripheral blood, taken from a patient treated with radiotherapy plus ipilimumab. These receptors came from a human donor with non-small cell lung cancer that progressed on radiotherapy plus ipilimumab. Each CDR3 is given with its conserved first and last residue.

v_gene,len,j_gene,CDR3aa
TRBV11-2,12,TRBJ2-7,CASSLIPYEQYF
TRBV30,14,TRBJ1-1,CAWTRTGFFTEAFF
TRBV19,13,TRBJ1-4,CASSINANEKLFF
TRBV10-3,15,TRBJ1-4,CAISPRTGTNEKLFF
TRBV6-1,15,TRBJ1-2,CASRLERQGVYGYTF
TRBV7-3,17,TRBJ1-2,CASSLTGAGGEGDGYTF
TRBV4-1,13,TRBJ1-1,CASSPGVWTEAFF
TRBV19,14,TRBJ1-2,CASSTWDRGIGYTF
TRBV27,15,TRBJ2-7,CASSNRGTPTYEQYF
TRBV28,15,TRBJ2-7,CASMGRGPFSYEQYF
TRBV5-1,11,TRBJ1-1,CASSLKGLAFF
TRBV2,13,TRBJ1-2,CASTGTSNYGYTF
TRBV18,12,TRBJ1-2,CASSPREYGYTF
TRBV5-1,16,TRBJ1-4,CASSPNWGWGSEKLFF
TRBV11-3,11,TRBJ2-7,CASSSPYEQYF
TRBV11-2,15,TRBJ2-1,CASSLERGWGNEQFF
TRBV7-8,14,TRBJ2-2,CASTLGGRHGELFF
TRBV19,14,TRBJ1-2,CASSTRTGTDGYTF
TRBV27,18,TRBJ2-5,CASRPGGDSSVHQETQYF
TRBV7-3,13,TRBJ1-3,CASSPGAGNTIYF
TRBV29-1,14,TRBJ2-1,CSTTGTGYTDEQFF
TRBV28,17,TRBJ2-5,CASSPSGGSGGQETQYF
TRBV29-1,16,TRBJ2-3,CSVDGLAGIRTDTQYF
TRBV4-1,18,TRBJ1-2,CASSQEFTGSFHNYGYTF